The 32 T cell receptor beta chains below were found in one sample sequenced in a study of spatial heterogeneity in lung cancer. The time point was: sample taken at primary tumor resection. Whole RNA was taken from tumor, nontumor lung or frozen PBMC; it was then sequenced unsorted. TCRdb ran MiXCR on the 5' RACE reads and lists one entry per CDR3 protein. Of about 36,000 distinct CDR3 sequences in the sample, roughly 5.6% were seen once. Sequences were derived from PBMCs, sampled at surgery. The source of these receptors is a female donor with early-stage non-small cell lung cancer.

The chain employs TRBV28 and TRBJ2-1; 9 positions agree with TRBD1. The length of the CDR3 is 15 residues. Germline CDR1 reads MDHEN; CDR2 reads SYDVKM. The J segment lost 5 bases and the V segment lost 5 bases, leaving 7 bases of the junction unmatched. CDR3 sequence reads: CASSPYRGRNNEQFF. The CDR3 nucleotides read TGTGCCAGCAGTCCCTACAGGGGGCGGAACAATGAGCAGTTCTTC.

This clonotype was seen repeatedly, ten times or more. The V call is TRBV2, the J call TRBJ1-2, with unresolved D. V shed 6 bases and J shed 2 bases, with 10 bases lying between them. Germline assignment: CDR1 SNHLY and CDR2 FYNNEI. The CDR3 covers 13 residues. CDR3 residues: CASSMQRNYGYTF. The CDR3 nucleotides are TGTGCCAGCAGCATGCAGCGCAACTATGGCTACACCTTC.

This clonotype was counted ten times or more. The rearrangement joins TRBV20-1 to TRBJ1-4, with unresolved D. The CDR3 loop spans 13 amino acids. The V end lost 5 bases, the J end lost 5 bases, and 12 bases lay between the germline ends. In germline, CDR1 is DFQATT, CDR2 SNEGSKA (reference sequence). CDR3 sequence: CSALRLENEKLFF. DNA of the CDR3: TGCAGTGCTTTAAGGTTGGAGAATGAAAAACTGTTTTTT.

Notes on this clonotype: Since a much larger clone is just one base distant, this may be a read error. V gene TRBV28 combines with J gene TRBJ2-1; unclear D gene. The CDR3 is 16 residues long. Germline CDR1 and CDR2: MDHEN and SYDVKM. CDR3 sequence: CVSSSLSLLSYNEQFF. The DNA of the CDR3 is TGTGTCAGCAGTTCCCTATCCCTTCTCTCCTACAATGAGCAGTTCTTC. Full variable domain (outside the CDR3, taken from reference TRBV28 and TRBJ2-1): DVKVTQSSRYLVKRTGEKVFLECVQDMDHENMFWYRQDPGLGLRLIYFSYDVKMKEKGDIPEGYSVSREKKERFSLILESASTNQTSMYLCVSSSLSLLSYNEQFFGPGTRLTVL.

In this sample, this clonotype turned up many times. The genes are TRBV7-2 and TRBJ1-1, with D hard to call. Germline CDR1 is SGHTA and CDR2 is FQGNSA. The V and J ends lost 5 bases and 4 bases respectively, with 17 bases between them. This CDR3 region has 15 residues. CDR3 loop: CASSNKFVYPTEAFF. The CDR3 DNA sequence: TGTGCCAGCAGCAATAAATTTGTTTATCCCACTGAAGCTTTCTTT.

This clonotype was seen ten or more times. The chain couples TRBV9 to TRBJ2-1, with 13 bases aligning to TRBD2. Germline CDR1 reads SGDLS; CDR2 reads YYNGEE. This CDR3 spans 15 amino acids. The junction had 5 bases not matched to a gene; V was cut back by 1 base and J by 10 bases. CDR3 sequence reads: CASSVSGTSGEEQFF. The CDR3 DNA reads as TGTGCCAGCAGCGTAAGCGGGACTAGCGGGGAAGAGCAGTTCTTC.

At least ten counts were recorded for this clonotype. The V gene is TRBV7-9, the J gene TRBJ2-1; D gene unclear. The ends were cut back, 3 bases at V and 4 bases at J, with 10 bases in the middle. The CDR3 runs 14 residues. Germline values: CDR1 SEHNR, CDR2 FQNEAQ (reference sequence). The DNA of the CDR3 is TGTGCCAGCAGCTTGCCAGATAAGTACAATGAGCAGTTCTTC. It specifies CASSLPDKYNEQFF. Together with reference TRBV7-9 and TRBJ2-1, the CDR3 gives the full variable domain: DTGVSQNPRHKITKRGQNVTFRCDPISEHNRLYWYRQTLGQGPEFLTYFQNEAQLEKSRLLSDRFSAERPKGSFSTLEIQRTEQGDSAMYLCASSLPDKYNEQFFGPGTRLTVL.

This clonotype was found many times. The V gene is TRBV19, the J gene TRBJ1-6, with 7 bases identical to TRBD1. CDR1 and CDR2 from the germline V gene are LNHDA and SQIVND (reference sequence). V lost 5 bases, J lost 5 bases, and 3 bases stayed unmatched. This CDR3 has 14 residues. This chain's CDR3 is CASSPGTDNSPLHF. Here the CDR3 DNA reads TGTGCCAGTAGTCCCGGGACAGATAATTCACCCCTCCACTTT.

This clonotype showed up just a few times. The chain has TRBV11-2 and TRBJ2-7; TRBD2 matches 11 bases. Germline V gene data show CDR1 as SGHAT and CDR2 as FQNNGV. V lost 2 bases, J lost 3 bases, and 6 bases stayed unmatched. CDR3 length: 16 residues. CDR3 protein: CASSLTAGTSGYEQYF. CDR3 coding DNA: TGTGCCAGCAGCTTAACAGCCGGGACTAGCGGCTACGAGCAGTACTTC.

This clonotype was seen many times. The chain joins TRBV3-1 to TRBJ2-6, with D perhaps TRBD2 (5 bases). V lost 4 bases and J lost 4, with 20 bases in between. This CDR3 region has 18 residues. Germline V CDR1 and CDR2: LGHDT, YNNKEL (reference sequence). CDR3 DNA: TGTGCCAGCAGCCTCGAAATTTCGGCGGGTTCCGGGGCCAACGTCCTGACTTTC. Protein: CASSLEISAGSGANVLTF.

This chain uses TRBV7-9 with TRBJ2-5; D is perhaps TRBD2 (6 bases). V lost 3 bases and J lost 3, with 11 bases in between. The CDR3 is made up of 14 amino acids. The germline V gene encodes CDR1 SEHNR and CDR2 FQNEAQ (reference sequence). CDR3 region: CASSFSTGEETQYF. CDR3 nucleotide sequence: TGTGCCAGCAGCTTTTCGACGGGGGAAGAGACCCAGTACTTC.

This clonotype was seen more than once but under ten times. The chain uses TRBV12-3 or TRBV12-4 and TRBJ1-1; D is undetermined. This CDR3 has 13 residues. V was cut by 1 base and J by 4 bases, with 7 bases left in between. The CDR3 reads CASSLGGTTEAFF. The CDR3 DNA is TGTGCCAGCAGTTTAGGAGGTACCACTGAAGCTTTCTTT.

This clonotype was found many times. The CDR3 spells CASSTGLAGEQWQFF. CDR3 coding DNA: TGTGCCAGCAGCACCGGACTAGCGGGAGAACAATGGCAGTTCTTC. The J gene is TRBJ2-1, the V gene TRBV7-9; TRBD2 matches at 13 bases. Germline CDR1 and CDR2: SEHNR and FQNEAQ (reference sequence). CDR3 length: 15 residues. Trimming took 5 bases from V and 12 from J; bases not matched to a gene: 10.

This clonotype was picked up a small number of times. This chain links TRBV2 with TRBJ2-1; the match to TRBD2 covers 8 bases. This CDR3 has 12 amino acids. Germline V gives CDR1 SNHLY, CDR2 FYNNEI. V dropped 11 bases and J dropped 7; count of bases not matched to a gene: 7. CDR3 protein: CAWGAGVNEQFF. CDR3 DNA: TGTGCCTGGGGAGCGGGGGTAAATGAGCAGTTCTTC.

A few counts support this clonotype. J is TRBJ2-5 and V is TRBV18, with D maybe TRBD1 (5 bases). This CDR3 contains 14 residues. V lost 5 bases to trimming and J lost 0 bases, with 10 bases between them. Germline CDR1 KGHSH, CDR2 LQKENI. CDR3 protein: CASSSQGNQETQYF. In nucleotides, the CDR3 is TGTGCCAGCTCAAGCCAGGGCAACCAAGAGACCCAGTACTTC.

This clonotype was seen at least ten times. V gene TRBV7-8 combines with J gene TRBJ2-3, with TRBD1 identical over 7 bases. Germline values: CDR1 SGHVS, CDR2 FQNEAQ. V gave up 9 bases and J gave up 2 bases; unmatched junction bases: 8. CDR3 length: 14 amino acids. CDR3 loop: CASCQGEYTDTQYF. CDR3 DNA: TGTGCCAGTTGCCAGGGGGAATACACAGATACGCAGTATTTT.

This clonotype was detected a few times. The rearrangement links TRBV7-2 to TRBJ2-7; a possible D gene is TRBD2 (6 bases). The length of the CDR3 is 15 residues. Germline CDR1 and CDR2: SGHTA and FQGNSA. V dropped 5 bases and J dropped 5 bases, with 19 bases sitting between them. CDR3: CASSHGTSFSDEQYF. The CDR3 DNA reads TGTGCCAGCAGCCACGGGACTTCTTTCTCTGACGAGCAGTACTTC.

There are many counts of this clonotype. Here the CDR3 reads CASSPRQVSTDTQYF. For the CDR3, the DNA is TGTGCCAGCAGCCCTCGACAGGTTAGCACAGATACGCAGTATTTT. The chain links TRBV11-2 to TRBJ2-3; the D gene is possibly TRBD1 (6 bases). Trimming stripped 5 bases from V and 0 bases from J, with 12 bases between. This CDR3 spans 15 amino acids. CDR1 is SGHAT and CDR2 is FQNNGV in the germline V gene.

This clonotype was found many times. The chain has TRBV10-3 and TRBJ1-3; the D gene is possibly TRBD1 (6 bases). Germline loops: CDR1 ENHRY, CDR2 SYGVKD. V was clipped by 1 base and J by 0 bases, with 10 bases between them. The CDR3 has 16 residues. CDR3 DNA: TGTGCCATCAGTGAGTGGGGGGGCGCCTCTGGAAACACCATATATTTT. This sequence encodes CAISEWGGASGNTIYF.

Ten or more counts support this clonotype. The rearrangement links TRBV7-2 to TRBJ1-2; D call uncertain. The germline V and J ends were trimmed by 6 bases and 3 bases, with 14 bases remaining between them. CDR1 SGHTA and CDR2 FQGNSA come from the germline V gene. The CDR3 sequence is 14 residues long. The CDR3 DNA reads TGTGCCAGCAGAAATAGTGGGGTGGACTATGGCTACACCTTC. It is translated as CASRNSGVDYGYTF. The variable domain in full, completed from reference TRBV7-2 and TRBJ1-2, reads GAGVSQSPSNKVTEKGKDVELRCDPISGHTALYWYRQSLGQGLEFLIYFQGNSAPDKSGLPSDRFSAERTGGSVSTLTIQRTQQEDSAVYLCASRNSGVDYGYTFGSGTRLTVV.

J is TRBJ2-1 and V is TRBV6-2 or TRBV6-3; D is unresolved. V lost 6 bases, J lost 0 bases, and 15 bases lay in between. The germline V gene encodes CDR1 MNHEY and CDR2 SVGEGT. The CDR3 has 16 residues. CDR3 protein: CASRPTSGGSYNEQFF. Written as DNA, the CDR3 is TGTGCCAGCAGACCTACTTCCGGCGGCTCCTACAATGAGCAGTTCTTC.

There are many counts of this clonotype. J is TRBJ2-7 and V is TRBV11-2, with 11 bases matching TRBD2. From germline, CDR1 is SGHAT and CDR2 FQNNGV. After removal of 8 bases from V and 7 bases from J, the junction contained 10 bases not matched to a gene. This CDR3 spans 14 amino acids. CDR3: CASALGSGRGEQYF. The CDR3, as DNA: TGTGCCAGCGCCCTTGGTAGCGGGAGGGGGGAGCAGTACTTC.

This clonotype appeared many times. The J gene is TRBJ1-1, the V gene TRBV28; the match to TRBD1 covers 8 bases. Germline lookup yields CDR1 MDHEN and CDR2 SYDVKM. The length of the CDR3 is 17 residues. Trimming took 6 bases from V and 11 from J; bases not matched to a gene: 23. CDR3 loop: CASRDRGYRVSGRFAFF. The CDR3 DNA follows: TGTGCCAGCAGAGACAGGGGATACAGGGTGAGTGGCCGGTTTGCTTTCTTT.

This clonotype was observed many times. CDR3 region: CASSLSGISYNEQFF. CDR3 DNA: TGTGCCAGCAGCTTGAGTGGAATTTCCTACAATGAGCAGTTCTTC. The V and J genes are TRBV5-4 and TRBJ2-1; no clear D. There are 15 residues in the CDR3. The germline CDR1 and CDR2 sequences are SGHNT and YYREEE (reference sequence). Trimming pared 1 base from V and 1 base from J, leaving 9 bases between.

This sequence joins TRBV18 and TRBJ2-5; D remains ambiguous. Germline V lookup: CDR1 KGHSH, CDR2 LQKENI. V was clipped by 0 bases and J by 4 bases, with 12 bases between them. The CDR3 sequence is 15 residues long. Here the CDR3 reads CASSPPGLDLETQYF. The CDR3 DNA sequence: TGTGCCAGCTCACCACCGGGCTTAGACCTAGAGACCCAGTACTTC.

This clonotype was detected many times. The rearrangement joins TRBV6-2 or TRBV6-3 to TRBJ2-4; D is unresolved. V lost 7 bases to trimming and J lost 0 bases, with 13 bases between them. This CDR3 has 15 residues. Germline V lookup: CDR1 MNHEY, CDR2 SVGEGT. This CDR3 is CASTDEVLAKNIQYF. The CDR3 coding sequence is TGTGCCAGCACCGACGAAGTCTTAGCCAAAAACATTCAGTACTTC.

This clonotype occurred a few times. The V call is TRBV18, the J call TRBJ1-2, with D unclear. CDR3 length: 16 residues. V lost 1 base, J lost 3 bases, and 15 bases lay in between. Germline values: CDR1 KGHSH, CDR2 LQKENI. The CDR3 DNA sequence: TGTGCCAGCTCACCACTTTCCGGGGAAAGTGACTATGGCTACACCTTC. It is translated as CASSPLSGESDYGYTF.

This clonotype has at least ten counts. The chain uses TRBV9 and TRBJ2-4, with TRBD1 matching 10 bases. The CDR3 is made up of 14 amino acids. V gave up 0 bases and J gave up 9 bases; unmatched junction bases: 3. The germline gives CDR1 SGDLS, CDR2 YYNGEE. DNA for the CDR3: TGTGCCAGCAGCGTAGAAGACAGGGGGCCCATTCAGTACTTC. Its translation: CASSVEDRGPIQYF.

This clonotype has more than one count but fewer than ten. This chain connects TRBV6-5 to TRBJ1-5; 7 nucleotides agree with TRBD1. Germline V gene data show CDR1 as MNHEY and CDR2 as SVGAGI. The CDR3 spans 14 residues. V lost 6 bases and J lost 7; bases outside the gene matches: 9. CDR3 nucleotides: TGTGCCAGCAGGGAGACAGGGAGTAACCAGCCCCAGCATTTT. This codes for CASRETGSNQPQHF.

This chain joins TRBV20-1 and TRBJ1-3; D unclear. Trimming took 0 bases from V and 4 from J, leaving 13 bases between them. Germline CDR1 DFQATT, CDR2 SNEGSKA (reference sequence). This CDR3 contains 15 residues. The CDR3 reads CSARETSGYGNTIYF. As DNA, the CDR3 is TGCAGTGCTAGAGAGACTTCGGGGTACGGAAACACCATATATTTT.

This clonotype has at least ten counts. This sequence joins TRBV12-3 or TRBV12-4 and TRBJ2-5; maybe TRBD2 (6 bases). V gave up 6 bases and J gave up 5 bases, with 19 bases separating them. The CDR3 runs to 15 residues. The CDR3 protein is CASSLGTLQVETQYF. The CDR3 nucleotides read TGTGCCAGCAGCCTCGGGACTCTCCAGGTGGAGACCCAGTACTTC.

The V and J genes are TRBV5-1 and TRBJ2-5; 9 nucleotides agree with TRBD2. With 3 bases clipped from V and 2 bases from J, the junction kept 8 bases outside the gene matches. Germline V CDR1 and CDR2: SGHRS, YFSETQ. CDR3 length: 16 amino acids. This chain's CDR3 is CASSSAAGGRQETQYF. CDR3 nucleotide sequence: TGCGCCAGCAGCTCGGCGGCGGGGGGGCGGCAAGAGACCCAGTACTTC.